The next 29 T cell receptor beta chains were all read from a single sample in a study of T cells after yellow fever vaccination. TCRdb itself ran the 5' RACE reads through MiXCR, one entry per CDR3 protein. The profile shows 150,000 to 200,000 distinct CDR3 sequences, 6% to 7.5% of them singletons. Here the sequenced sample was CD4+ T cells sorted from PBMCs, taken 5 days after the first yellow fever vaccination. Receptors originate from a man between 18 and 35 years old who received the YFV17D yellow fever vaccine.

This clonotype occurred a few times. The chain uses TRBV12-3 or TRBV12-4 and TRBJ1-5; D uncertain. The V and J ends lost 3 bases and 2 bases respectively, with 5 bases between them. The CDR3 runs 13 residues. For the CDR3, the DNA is TGTGCCAGCAGTTTCGATCGCAATCAGCCCCAGCATTTT. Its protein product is CASSFDRNQPQHF.

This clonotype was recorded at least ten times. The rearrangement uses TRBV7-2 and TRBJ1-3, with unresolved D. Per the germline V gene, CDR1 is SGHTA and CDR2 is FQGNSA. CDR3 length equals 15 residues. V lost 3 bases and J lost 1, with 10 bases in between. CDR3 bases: TGTGCCAGCAGCTTCATGGCGGGTTCTGGAAACACCATATATTTT. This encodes CASSFMAGSGNTIYF.

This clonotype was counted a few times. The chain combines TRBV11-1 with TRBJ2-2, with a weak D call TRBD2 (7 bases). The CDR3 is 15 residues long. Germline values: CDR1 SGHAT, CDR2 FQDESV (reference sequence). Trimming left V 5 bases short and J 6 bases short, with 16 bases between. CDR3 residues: CASSPWGGQAGELFF. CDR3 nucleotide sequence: TGTGCCAGCAGCCCCTGGGGGGGGCAAGCCGGGGAGCTGTTTTTT.

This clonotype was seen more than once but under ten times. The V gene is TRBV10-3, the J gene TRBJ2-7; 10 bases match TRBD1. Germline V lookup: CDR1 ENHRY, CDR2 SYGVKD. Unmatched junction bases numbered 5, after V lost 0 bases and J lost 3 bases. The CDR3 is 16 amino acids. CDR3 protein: CAISESGDRGRYEQYF. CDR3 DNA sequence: TGTGCCATCAGTGAGTCCGGGGACAGGGGCCGCTACGAGCAGTACTTC.

In nucleotides, the CDR3 is TGTGCCAGCAGCGTAGAAGCGGCGAATTCACCCCTCCACTTT. Its protein product is CASSVEAANSPLHF. The J gene is TRBJ1-6, the V gene TRBV9; D remains ambiguous. The length of the CDR3 is 14 residues. The germline gives CDR1 SGDLS, CDR2 YYNGEE. V was clipped by 0 bases and J by 7 bases, with 8 bases between them.

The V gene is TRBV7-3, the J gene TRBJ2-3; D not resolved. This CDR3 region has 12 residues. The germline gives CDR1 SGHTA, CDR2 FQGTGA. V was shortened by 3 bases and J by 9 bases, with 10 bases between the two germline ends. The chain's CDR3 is CASSFQTGTQYF. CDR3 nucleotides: TGTGCCAGCAGCTTCCAAACTGGGACGCAGTATTTT.

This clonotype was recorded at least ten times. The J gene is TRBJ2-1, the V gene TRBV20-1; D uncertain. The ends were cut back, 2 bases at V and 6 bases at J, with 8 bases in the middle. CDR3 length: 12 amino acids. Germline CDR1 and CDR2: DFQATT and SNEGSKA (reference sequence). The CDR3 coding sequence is TGCAGTGCTAGAACATATTTCAATGAGCAGTTCTTC. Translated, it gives CSARTYFNEQFF.

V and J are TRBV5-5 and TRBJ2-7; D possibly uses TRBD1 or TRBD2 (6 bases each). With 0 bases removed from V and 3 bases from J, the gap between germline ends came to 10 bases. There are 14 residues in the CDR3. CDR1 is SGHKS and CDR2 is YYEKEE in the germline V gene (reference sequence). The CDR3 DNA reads TGTGCCAGCAGCTTGGCCGAGGGGGGCTACGAGCAGTACGTC. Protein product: CASSLAEGGYEQYV.

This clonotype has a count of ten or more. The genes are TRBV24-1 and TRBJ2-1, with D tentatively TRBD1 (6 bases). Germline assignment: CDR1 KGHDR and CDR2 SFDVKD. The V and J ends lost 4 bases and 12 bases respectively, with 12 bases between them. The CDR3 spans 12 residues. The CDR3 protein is CATSDYGQRQFF. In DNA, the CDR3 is TGTGCCACCAGTGACTACGGACAGAGGCAGTTCTTC.

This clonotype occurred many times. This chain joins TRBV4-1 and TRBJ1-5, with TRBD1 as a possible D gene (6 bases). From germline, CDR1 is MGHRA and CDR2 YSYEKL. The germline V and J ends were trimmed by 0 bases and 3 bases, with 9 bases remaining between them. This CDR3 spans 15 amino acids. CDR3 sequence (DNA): TGCGCCAGCAGCCAAGAGACAGGCAACAATCAGCCCCAGCATTTT. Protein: CASSQETGNNQPQHF.

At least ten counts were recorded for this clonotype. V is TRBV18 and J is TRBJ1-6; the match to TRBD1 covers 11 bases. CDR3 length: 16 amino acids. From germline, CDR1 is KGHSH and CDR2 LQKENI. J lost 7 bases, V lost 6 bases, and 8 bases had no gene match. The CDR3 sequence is CASSQGQGVLNSPLHF. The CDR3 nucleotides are TGTGCCAGCTCCCAGGGACAGGGGGTACTAAATTCACCCCTCCACTTT.

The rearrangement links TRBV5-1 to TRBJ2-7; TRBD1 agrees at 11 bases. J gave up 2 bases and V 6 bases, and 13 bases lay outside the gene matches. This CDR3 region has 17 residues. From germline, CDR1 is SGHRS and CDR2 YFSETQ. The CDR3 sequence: CASNLQAGQGAPYEQYF. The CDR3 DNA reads TGCGCCAGCAACTTACAAGCCGGACAGGGGGCTCCCTACGAGCAGTACTTC.

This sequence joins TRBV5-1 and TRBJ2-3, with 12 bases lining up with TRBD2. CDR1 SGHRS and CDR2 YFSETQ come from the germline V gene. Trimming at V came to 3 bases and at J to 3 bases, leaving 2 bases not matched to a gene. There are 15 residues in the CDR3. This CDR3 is CASSSGTSGTDTQYF. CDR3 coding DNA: TGCGCCAGCAGCTCCGGGACTAGCGGGACAGATACGCAGTATTTT.

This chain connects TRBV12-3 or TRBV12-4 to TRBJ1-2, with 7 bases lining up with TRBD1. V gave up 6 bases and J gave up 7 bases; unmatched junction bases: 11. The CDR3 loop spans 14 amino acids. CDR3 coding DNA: TGTGCCAGCAGCCCCAGGGGGGAAAGTTTTGGCTACACCTTC. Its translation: CASSPRGESFGYTF.

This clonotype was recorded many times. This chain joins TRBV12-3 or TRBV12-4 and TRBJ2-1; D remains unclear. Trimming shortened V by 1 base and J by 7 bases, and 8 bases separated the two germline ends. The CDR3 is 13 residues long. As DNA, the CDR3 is TGTGCCAGCAGTTTAGAAGCTGCGAATGAGCAGTTCTTC. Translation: CASSLEAANEQFF.

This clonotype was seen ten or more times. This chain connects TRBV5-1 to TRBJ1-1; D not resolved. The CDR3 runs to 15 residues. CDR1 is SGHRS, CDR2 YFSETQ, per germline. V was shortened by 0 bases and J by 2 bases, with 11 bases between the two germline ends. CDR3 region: CASSLGVHSNTEAFF. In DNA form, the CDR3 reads TGCGCCAGCAGCTTGGGTGTACATAGTAACACTGAAGCTTTCTTT.

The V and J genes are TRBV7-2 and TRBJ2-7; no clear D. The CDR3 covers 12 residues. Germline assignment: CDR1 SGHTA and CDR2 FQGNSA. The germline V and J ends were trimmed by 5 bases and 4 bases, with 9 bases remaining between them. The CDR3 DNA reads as TGTGCCAGCAGCCCAGATGGATACGAGCAGTACTTC. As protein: CASSPDGYEQYF. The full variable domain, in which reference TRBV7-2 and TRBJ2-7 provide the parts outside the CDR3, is GAGVSQSPSNKVTEKGKDVELRCDPISGHTALYWYRQSLGQGLEFLIYFQGNSAPDKSGLPSDRFSAERTGGSVSTLTIQRTQQEDSAVYLCASSPDGYEQYFGPGTRLTVT.

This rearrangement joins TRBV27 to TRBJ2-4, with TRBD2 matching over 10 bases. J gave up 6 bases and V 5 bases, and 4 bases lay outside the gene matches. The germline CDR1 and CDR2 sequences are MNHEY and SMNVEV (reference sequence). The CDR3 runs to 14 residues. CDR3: CASSASGGANIQYF. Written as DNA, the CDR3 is TGTGCCAGCAGTGCAAGCGGGGGGGCAAACATTCAGTACTTC.

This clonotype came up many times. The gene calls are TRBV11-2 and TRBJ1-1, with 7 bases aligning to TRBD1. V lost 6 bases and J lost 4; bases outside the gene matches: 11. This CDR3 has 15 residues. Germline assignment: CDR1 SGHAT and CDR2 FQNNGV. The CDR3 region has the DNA TGTGCCAGCAGTTTAAACAGGGGAGCGAGCACTGAAGCTTTCTTT. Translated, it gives CASSLNRGASTEAFF.

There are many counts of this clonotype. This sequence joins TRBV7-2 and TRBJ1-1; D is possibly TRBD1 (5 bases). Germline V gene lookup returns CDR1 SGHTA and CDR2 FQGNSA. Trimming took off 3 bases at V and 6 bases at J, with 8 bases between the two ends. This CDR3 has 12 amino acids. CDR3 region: CASSFMGAEAFF. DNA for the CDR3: TGTGCCAGCAGCTTTATGGGGGCTGAAGCTTTCTTT.

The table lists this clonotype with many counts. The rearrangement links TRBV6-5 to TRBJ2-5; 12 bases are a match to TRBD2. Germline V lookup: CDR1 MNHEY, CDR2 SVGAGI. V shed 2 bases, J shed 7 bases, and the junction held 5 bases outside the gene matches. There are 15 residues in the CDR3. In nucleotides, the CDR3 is TGTGCCAGCAGTTACCTAGCGGGGGGGCGGTCGACCCAGTACTTC. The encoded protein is CASSYLAGGRSTQYF.

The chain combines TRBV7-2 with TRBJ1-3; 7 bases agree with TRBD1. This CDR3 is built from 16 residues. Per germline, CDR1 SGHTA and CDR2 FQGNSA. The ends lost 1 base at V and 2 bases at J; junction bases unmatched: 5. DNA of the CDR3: TGTGCCAGCAGCTTAGATCCGGGACAGCCTGGAAACACCATATATTTT. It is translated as CASSLDPGQPGNTIYF.

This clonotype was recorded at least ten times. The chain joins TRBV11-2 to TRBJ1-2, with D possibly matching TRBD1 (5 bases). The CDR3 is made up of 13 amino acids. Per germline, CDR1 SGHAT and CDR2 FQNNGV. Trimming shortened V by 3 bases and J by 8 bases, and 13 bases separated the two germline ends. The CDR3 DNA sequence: TGTGCCAGCAGCTTGGGGGACTATGAGGGCTACACCTTC. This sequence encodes CASSLGDYEGYTF.

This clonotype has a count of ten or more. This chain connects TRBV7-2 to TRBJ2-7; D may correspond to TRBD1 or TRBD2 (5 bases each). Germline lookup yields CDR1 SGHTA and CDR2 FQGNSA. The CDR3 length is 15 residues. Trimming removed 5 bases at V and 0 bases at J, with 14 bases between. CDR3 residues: CASSPTGLYSYEQYF. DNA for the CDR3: TGTGCCAGCAGCCCCACAGGACTTTACTCCTACGAGCAGTACTTC.

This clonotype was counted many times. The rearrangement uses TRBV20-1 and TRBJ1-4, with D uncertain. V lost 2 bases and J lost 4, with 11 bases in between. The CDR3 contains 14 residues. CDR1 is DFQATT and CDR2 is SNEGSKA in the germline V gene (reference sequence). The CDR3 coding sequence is TGCAGTGCTAGACAGGCGGGCGGTAATGAAAAACTGTTTTTT. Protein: CSARQAGGNEKLFF.

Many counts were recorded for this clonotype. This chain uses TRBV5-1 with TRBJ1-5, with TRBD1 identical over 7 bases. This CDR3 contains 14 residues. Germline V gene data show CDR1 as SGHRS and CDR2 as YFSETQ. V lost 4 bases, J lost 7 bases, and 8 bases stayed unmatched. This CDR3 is CASSPGTAEQPQHF. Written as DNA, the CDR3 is TGCGCCAGCAGCCCCGGGACAGCTGAACAGCCCCAGCATTTT. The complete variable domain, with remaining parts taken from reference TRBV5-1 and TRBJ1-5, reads KAGVTQTPRYLIKTRGQQVTLSCSPISGHRSVSWYQQTPGQGLQFLFEYFSETQRNKGNFPGRFSGRQFSNSRSEMNVSTLELGDSALYLCASSPGTAEQPQHFGDGTRLSIL.

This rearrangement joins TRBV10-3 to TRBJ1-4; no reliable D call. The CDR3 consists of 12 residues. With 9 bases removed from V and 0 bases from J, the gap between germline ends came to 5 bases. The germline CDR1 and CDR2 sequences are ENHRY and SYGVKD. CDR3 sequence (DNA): TGTGCCATGTCTGCAACTAATGAAAAACTGTTTTTT. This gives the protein CAMSATNEKLFF.

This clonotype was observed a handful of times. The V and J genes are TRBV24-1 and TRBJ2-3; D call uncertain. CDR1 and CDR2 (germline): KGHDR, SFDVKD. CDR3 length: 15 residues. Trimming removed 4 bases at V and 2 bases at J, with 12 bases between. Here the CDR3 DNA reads TGTGCCACCAGTGAGGGCACCTTTTCCACAGATACGCAGTATTTT. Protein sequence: CATSEGTFSTDTQYF.

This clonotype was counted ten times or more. CDR3 residues: CASSFWTGQETQYF. The CDR3 DNA follows: TGTGCCAGCAGCTTTTGGACAGGGCAAGAGACCCAGTACTTC. This chain uses TRBV7-9 with TRBJ2-5, with 8 nucleotides matching TRBD1. The CDR3 has 14 residues. Trimming removed 3 bases from V and 2 bases from J; junction bases left unmatched: 2. Germline lookup yields CDR1 SEHNR and CDR2 FQNEAQ (reference sequence).